Listed below are T cell receptor beta chains from one sample, sequenced in a study of OX40 agonist ivuxolimab in advanced cancers. Clones were sequenced by immunoSEQ multiplex PCR, and TCRdb holds only the in-frame ones, with some missing. The table records approximately 83,000 clones, roughly 80% of them present only once. The input for sequencing was CD4+ or CD8+ T cells sorted from blood, taken in a trial of the OX40 agonist ivuxolimab. These receptors all come from an adult with an advanced solid tumor such as melanoma, head and neck, liver or kidney cancer. Both conserved end residues are part of each CDR3. The order of the fields is V gene, D gene, J gene, clone size, CDR3 protein, CDR3 DNA. A D gene is named only where the DNA matches it firmly. Clone sizes are given selectively: once, few, many, or a class where the clone is expanded.

V gene: TRBV5-1; D gene: .; J gene: TRBJ1-2; clone size: .; CDR3 protein: CATNSGSKGGYTF; CDR3 DNA: TGCGCCACCAACTCGGGATCAAAAGGGGGCTACACCTTC
V gene: TRBV7-3; D gene: .; J gene: TRBJ1-6; clone size: .; CDR3 protein: CASSFGLSSSPLHF; CDR3 DNA: TGTGCCAGCAGCTTCGGCCTCTCTAGTTCACCCCTCCACTTT
V gene: TRBV5-1; D gene: TRBD2; J gene: TRBJ2-1; clone size: .; CDR3 protein: CASGGLAGVGEQFF; CDR3 DNA: TGCGCCAGCGGGGGACTAGCGGGAGTAGGTGAGCAGTTCTTC
V gene: TRBV27; D gene: TRBD1; J gene: TRBJ1-1; clone size: .; CDR3 protein: CASRQGTRPYTEAFF; CDR3 DNA: TGTGCCAGCAGACAGGGGACCCGACCGTACACTGAAGCTTTCTTT
V gene: TRBV4-3; D gene: .; J gene: TRBJ1-3; clone size: .; CDR3 protein: CASSRGASGNTIYF; CDR3 DNA: TGCGCCAGCAGCCGCGGGGCCTCTGGAAACACCATATATTTT
V gene: TRBV5-1; D gene: .; J gene: TRBJ1-3; clone size: .; CDR3 protein: CASSRSVDSGNTIYF; CDR3 DNA: TGCGCCAGCTCAAGATCGGTGGACTCGGGAAACACCATATATTTT
V gene: TRBV18; D gene: .; J gene: TRBJ2-6; clone size: .; CDR3 protein: CASDLGANVLTF; CDR3 DNA: TGTGCCAGCGACCTAGGGGCCAACGTCCTGACTTTC
V gene: TRBV5-6; D gene: TRBD1; J gene: TRBJ2-2; clone size: .; CDR3 protein: CASSWTGAMSTGELFF; CDR3 DNA: TGTGCCAGCAGCTGGACAGGGGCGATGAGCACCGGGGAGCTGTTTTTT
V gene: TRBV10-1; D gene: .; J gene: TRBJ1-1; clone size: few; CDR3 protein: CAIYTEAFF; CDR3 DNA: TGCGCCATTTACACTGAAGCTTTCTTT
V gene: TRBV5-1; D gene: TRBD2; J gene: TRBJ2-7; clone size: .; CDR3 protein: CASGEAGGGEQYF; CDR3 DNA: TGCGCCAGCGGGGAAGCGGGAGGGGGCGAGCAGTACTTC
V gene: TRBV11-2; D gene: TRBD2; J gene: TRBJ2-5; clone size: .; CDR3 protein: CASSLLAGGETQYF; CDR3 DNA: TGTGCCAGCAGCTTACTAGCGGGAGGGGAGACCCAGTACTTC
V gene: TRBV19; D gene: .; J gene: TRBJ2-1; clone size: .; CDR3 protein: CASSRRGDEQFF; CDR3 DNA: TGTGCCAGTAGTAGGCGGGGAGATGAGCAGTTCTTC
V gene: TRBV27; D gene: .; J gene: TRBJ1-5; clone size: few; CDR3 protein: CASRHNRGVGGNQPQHF; CDR3 DNA: TGTGCCAGCAGACACAACCGGGGGGTTGGGGGCAATCAGCCCCAGCATTTT
V gene: TRBV14; D gene: .; J gene: TRBJ2-3; clone size: once; CDR3 protein: CASSPRRGTSTDTQYF; CDR3 DNA: TGTGCCAGCAGCCCCCGTCGGGGTACTAGCACAGATACGCAGTATTTT
V gene: TRBV6-1; D gene: .; J gene: TRBJ2-1; clone size: few; CDR3 protein: CASSEQGYHEQFF; CDR3 DNA: TGTGCCAGCAGTGAACAGGGATATCATGAGCAGTTCTTC
V gene: TRBV15; D gene: .; J gene: TRBJ2-6; clone size: few; CDR3 protein: CATSTTSSGANVLTF; CDR3 DNA: TGTGCCACCAGCACGACTAGTTCCGGGGCCAACGTCCTGACTTTC
V gene: TRBV2; D gene: .; J gene: TRBJ2-2; clone size: .; CDR3 protein: CASSLQVTGELFF; CDR3 DNA: TGTGCCAGCAGTTTACAGGTGACCGGGGAGCTGTTTTTT
V gene: TRBV19; D gene: TRBD1; J gene: TRBJ2-5; clone size: .; CDR3 protein: CASSMTGQGTQYF; CDR3 DNA: TGTGCCAGTAGCATGACAGGGCAAGGGACCCAGTACTTC
V gene: TRBV10-2; D gene: TRBD1; J gene: TRBJ1-2; clone size: .; CDR3 protein: CASSQGVYGYTF; CDR3 DNA: TGCGCCAGCAGTCAGGGGGTCTATGGCTACACCTTC
V gene: TRBV6-1; D gene: TRBD2; J gene: TRBJ2-7; clone size: .; CDR3 protein: CASIRTSGDNGEQYF; CDR3 DNA: TGTGCCAGCATTAGGACTAGCGGGGACAATGGCGAGCAGTACTTC
V gene: TRBV6-5; D gene: .; J gene: TRBJ2-6; clone size: .; CDR3 protein: CASTLPSGANVLTF; CDR3 DNA: TGTGCCAGCACGTTACCTTCTGGGGCCAACGTCCTGACTTTC
V gene: TRBV23-1; D gene: TRBD1; J gene: TRBJ2-1; clone size: .; CDR3 protein: CASSCRTGGNEQFF; CDR3 DNA: TGCGCCAGCAGTTGCCGGACAGGGGGGAATGAGCAGTTCTTC
V gene: TRBV6-6; D gene: TRBD1; J gene: TRBJ1-4; clone size: .; CDR3 protein: CASSDQGGDEKLFF; CDR3 DNA: TGTGCCAGCAGCGACCAGGGGGGGGATGAAAAACTGTTTTTT
V gene: TRBV2; D gene: .; J gene: TRBJ2-3; clone size: .; CDR3 protein: CASKGSTSTDTQYF; CDR3 DNA: TGTGCCAGCAAGGGTAGCACTAGCACAGATACGCAGTATTTT
V gene: TRBV19; D gene: .; J gene: TRBJ2-1; clone size: .; CDR3 protein: CASSIASGNEQFF; CDR3 DNA: TGTGCCAGTAGTATAGCGTCAGGGAATGAGCAGTTCTTC
V gene: TRBV5-1; D gene: .; J gene: TRBJ1-2; clone size: .; CDR3 protein: CASSPSGQTSEGYTF; CDR3 DNA: TGCGCCAGCAGCCCTTCGGGACAAACCTCTGAGGGCTACACCTTC
V gene: TRBV11-3; D gene: .; J gene: TRBJ2-7; clone size: .; CDR3 protein: CASSSSWEAGEQYF; CDR3 DNA: TGTGCCAGCAGCTCATCTTGGGAGGCAGGGGAGCAGTACTTC
V gene: TRBV6-1; D gene: .; J gene: TRBJ2-1; clone size: once; CDR3 protein: CASSEAINNNEQFF; CDR3 DNA: TGTGCCAGCAGTGAAGCCATTAATAACAATGAGCAGTTCTTC
V gene: TRBV7-3; D gene: .; J gene: TRBJ2-3; clone size: .; CDR3 protein: CASSLKGGPADTQYF; CDR3 DNA: TGTGCCAGCAGCTTAAAAGGGGGGCCCGCAGATACGCAGTATTTT
V gene: TRBV7-9; D gene: TRBD2; J gene: TRBJ2-1; clone size: .; CDR3 protein: CASSLSSGSNEQFF; CDR3 DNA: TGTGCCAGCAGCTTATCTAGCGGGAGCAATGAGCAGTTCTTC
V gene: TRBV5-8; D gene: .; J gene: TRBJ1-5; clone size: medium-sized; CDR3 protein: CASSLQGFSNQPQHF; CDR3 DNA: TGTGCCAGCAGCTTGCAGGGATTTAGCAATCAGCCCCAGCATTTT
V gene: TRBV7-2; D gene: .; J gene: TRBJ2-7; clone size: .; CDR3 protein: CASRRDLGQNYEQYF; CDR3 DNA: TGTGCCAGCAGACGTGACTTGGGCCAGAACTACGAGCAGTACTTC
V gene: TRBV19; D gene: .; J gene: TRBJ2-7; clone size: .; CDR3 protein: CASSMSKGTYEQYF; CDR3 DNA: TGTGCCAGTAGTATGAGTAAGGGGACCTACGAGCAGTACTTC
V gene: TRBV5-4; D gene: .; J gene: TRBJ2-5; clone size: .; CDR3 protein: CASSQVMSETQYF; CDR3 DNA: TGTGCCAGCAGCCAAGTCATGAGCGAGACCCAGTACTTC
V gene: TRBV6-1; D gene: .; J gene: TRBJ2-2; clone size: .; CDR3 protein: CASSPHAGELFF; CDR3 DNA: TGTGCCAGCAGCCCACACGCCGGGGAGCTGTTTTTT
V gene: TRBV5-1; D gene: .; J gene: TRBJ1-5; clone size: .; CDR3 protein: CASSLGQEDQPQHF; CDR3 DNA: TGCGCCAGCAGCTTGGGACAGGAGGATCAGCCCCAGCATTTT
V gene: TRBV13; D gene: .; J gene: TRBJ1-2; clone size: .; CDR3 protein: CASSGNRERYTF; CDR3 DNA: TGTGCCAGCAGCGGTAACAGGGAACGCTACACCTTC
V gene: TRBV30; D gene: TRBD1; J gene: TRBJ1-2; clone size: few; CDR3 protein: CAWRTGRRYGYTF; CDR3 DNA: TGTGCCTGGAGGACAGGGAGGCGGTATGGCTACACCTTC
V gene: TRBV2; D gene: .; J gene: TRBJ2-6; clone size: .; CDR3 protein: CASSEGPGVSGANVLTF; CDR3 DNA: TGTGCCAGCAGTGAGGGTCCAGGGGTCTCTGGGGCCAACGTCCTGACTTTC
V gene: TRBV5-6; D gene: .; J gene: TRBJ2-1; clone size: medium-sized; CDR3 protein: CASSPGDYRGEQFF; CDR3 DNA: TGTGCCAGCAGCCCGGGGGATTACCGGGGTGAGCAGTTCTTC
V gene: TRBV7-8; D gene: .; J gene: TRBJ1-1; clone size: .; CDR3 protein: CASSLASQIEAFF; CDR3 DNA: TGTGCCAGCAGCTTAGCTAGCCAGATTGAAGCTTTCTTT
V gene: TRBV5-4; D gene: .; J gene: TRBJ1-1; clone size: .; CDR3 protein: CASSIDRDGQAFF; CDR3 DNA: TGTGCCAGCAGCATTGATCGGGACGGGCAAGCTTTCTTT
V gene: TRBV11-3; D gene: .; J gene: TRBJ2-7; clone size: .; CDR3 protein: CASSLGSGRSYEQYF; CDR3 DNA: TGTGCCAGCAGCTTAGGGTCCGGCAGGTCCTACGAGCAGTACTTC
V gene: TRBV27; D gene: .; J gene: TRBJ2-7; clone size: .; CDR3 protein: CASSLTGAYEQYF; CDR3 DNA: TGTGCCAGCAGTTTAACGGGAGCCTACGAGCAGTACTTC
V gene: TRBV5-1; D gene: TRBD1; J gene: TRBJ1-2; clone size: few; CDR3 protein: CASSLESEGAGGYTF; CDR3 DNA: TGCGCCAGCAGCTTGGAATCGGAGGGGGCGGGCGGCTACACCTTC
V gene: TRBV6-1; D gene: .; J gene: TRBJ2-7; clone size: .; CDR3 protein: CASSGDSYEQYF; CDR3 DNA: TGTGCCAGCAGTGGGGACTCCTACGAGCAGTACTTC
V gene: TRBV7-8; D gene: .; J gene: TRBJ1-5; clone size: .; CDR3 protein: CASSRGGSNQPQHF; CDR3 DNA: TGTGCCAGCAGCCGGGGAGGTAGCAATCAGCCCCAGCATTTT
V gene: TRBV6-6; D gene: .; J gene: TRBJ2-2; clone size: .; CDR3 protein: CASSNSRGGGTGELFF; CDR3 DNA: TGTGCCAGCAGTAACTCGAGAGGGGGGGGCACCGGGGAGCTGTTTTTT
V gene: TRBV5-4; D gene: TRBD2; J gene: TRBJ2-5; clone size: .; CDR3 protein: CASSQRRGGGETQYF; CDR3 DNA: TGTGCCAGCAGCCAACGACGGGGGGGAGGGGAGACCCAGTACTTC
V gene: TRBV18; D gene: .; J gene: TRBJ2-5; clone size: .; CDR3 protein: CASSPGVRETQYF; CDR3 DNA: TGTGCCAGCTCACCGGGCGTGCGAGAGACCCAGTACTTC
V gene: TRBV19; D gene: .; J gene: TRBJ1-5; clone size: .; CDR3 protein: CASNGQINQPQHF; CDR3 DNA: TGTGCCAGTAATGGTCAGATCAATCAGCCCCAGCATTTT
V gene: TRBV7-9; D gene: .; J gene: TRBJ2-3; clone size: .; CDR3 protein: CASSASTDTQYF; CDR3 DNA: TGTGCCAGCAGCGCTAGCACAGATACGCAGTATTTT
V gene: TRBV18; D gene: .; J gene: TRBJ2-5; clone size: .; CDR3 protein: CASSPRGGSETQYF; CDR3 DNA: TGTGCCAGCTCACCACGTGGGGGCTCGGAGACCCAGTACTTC
V gene: TRBV2; D gene: TRBD1; J gene: TRBJ1-2; clone size: .; CDR3 protein: CASSEAGAGGYGYTF; CDR3 DNA: TGTGCCAGCAGTGAAGCAGGGGCAGGGGGATATGGCTACACCTTC
V gene: TRBV2; D gene: TRBD1; J gene: TRBJ2-7; clone size: .; CDR3 protein: CAGLDRGLLNEQYF; CDR3 DNA: TGTGCCGGGTTAGACAGGGGTCTGCTGAACGAGCAGTACTTC